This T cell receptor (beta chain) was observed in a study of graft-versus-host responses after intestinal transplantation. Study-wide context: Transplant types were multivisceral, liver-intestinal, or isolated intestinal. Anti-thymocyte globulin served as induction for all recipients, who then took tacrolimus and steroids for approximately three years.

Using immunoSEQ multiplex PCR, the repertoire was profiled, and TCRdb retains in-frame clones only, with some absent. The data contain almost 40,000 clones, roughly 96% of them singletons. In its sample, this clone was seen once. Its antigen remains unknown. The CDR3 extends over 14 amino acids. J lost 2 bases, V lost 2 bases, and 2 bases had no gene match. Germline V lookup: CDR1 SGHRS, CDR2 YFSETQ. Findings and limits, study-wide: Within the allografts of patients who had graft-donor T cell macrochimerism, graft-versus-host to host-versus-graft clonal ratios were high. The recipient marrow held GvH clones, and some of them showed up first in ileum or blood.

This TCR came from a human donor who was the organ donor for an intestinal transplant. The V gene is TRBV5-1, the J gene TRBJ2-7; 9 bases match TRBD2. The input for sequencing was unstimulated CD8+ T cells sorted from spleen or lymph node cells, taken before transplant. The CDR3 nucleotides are TGCGCCAGCAGCTTACCTAGCGGGGCCTACGAGCAGTACTTC. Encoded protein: CASSLPSGAYEQYF.